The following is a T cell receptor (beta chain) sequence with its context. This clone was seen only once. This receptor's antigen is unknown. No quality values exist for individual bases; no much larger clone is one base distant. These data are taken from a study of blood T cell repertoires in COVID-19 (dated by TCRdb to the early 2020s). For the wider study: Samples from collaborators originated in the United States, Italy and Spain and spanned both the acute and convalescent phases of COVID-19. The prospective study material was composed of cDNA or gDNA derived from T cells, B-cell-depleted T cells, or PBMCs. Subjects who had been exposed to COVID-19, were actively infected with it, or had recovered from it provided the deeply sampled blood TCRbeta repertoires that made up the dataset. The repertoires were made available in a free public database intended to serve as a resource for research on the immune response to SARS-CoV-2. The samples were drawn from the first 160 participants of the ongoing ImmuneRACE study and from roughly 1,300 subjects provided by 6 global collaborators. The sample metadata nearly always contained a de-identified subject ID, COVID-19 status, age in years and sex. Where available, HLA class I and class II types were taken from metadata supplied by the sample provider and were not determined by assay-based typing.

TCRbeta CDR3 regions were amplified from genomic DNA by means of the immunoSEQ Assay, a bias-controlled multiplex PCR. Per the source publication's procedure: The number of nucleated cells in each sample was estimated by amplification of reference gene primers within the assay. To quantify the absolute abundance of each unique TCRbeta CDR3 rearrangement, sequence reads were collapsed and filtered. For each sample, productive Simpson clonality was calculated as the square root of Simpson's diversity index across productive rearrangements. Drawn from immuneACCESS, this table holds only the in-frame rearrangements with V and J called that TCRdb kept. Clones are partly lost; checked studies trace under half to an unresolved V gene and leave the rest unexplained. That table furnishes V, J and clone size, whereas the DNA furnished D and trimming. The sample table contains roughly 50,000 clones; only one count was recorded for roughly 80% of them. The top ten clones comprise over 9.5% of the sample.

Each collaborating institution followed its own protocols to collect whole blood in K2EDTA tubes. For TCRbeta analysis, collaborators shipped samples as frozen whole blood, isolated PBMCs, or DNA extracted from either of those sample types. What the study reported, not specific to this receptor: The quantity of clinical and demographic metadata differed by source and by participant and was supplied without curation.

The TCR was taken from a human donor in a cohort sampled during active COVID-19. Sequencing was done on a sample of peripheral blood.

The CDR3 region: CASSPTGPNTEAFF. The DNA sequence reads TGTGCCAGCAGCCCGACAGGGCCGAACACTGAAGCTTTCTTT. This chain is built from TRBV27 and TRBJ1-1; 7 junctional bases match TRBD1. Its CDR3 holds 14 amino acids, cysteine through phenylalanine. Of all the DNA, just the CDR3 is kept, 42 bases in frame from base 1. The germline V gene (reference sequence) supplies CDR1 MNHEY and CDR2 SMNVEV. V lost 6 bases and J lost 1 base, and the count of bases not matched to a germline gene is 5.